Below, 29 T cell receptor beta chains from the same sample are listed, as sequenced in a study of shared clonotypes between healthy human individuals. Assay used: immunoSEQ multiplex PCR; TCRdb lists only in-frame clones, some missing. The profile shows some 2,000,000 clones, 90% to 95% of them singletons. What was sequenced was naive CD4+ T cells sorted from blood. As to subset: CD45RA+ positively selected. The source of these receptors is a man aged 18 to 29 in good health.

The chain has TRBV5-6 and TRBJ2-2, with D unresolved. The CDR3 contains 11 residues. V shed 3 bases and J shed 7 bases, with 4 bases lying between them. CDR1 is SGHDT, CDR2 YYEEEE, per germline. This chain's CDR3 is CASSWDGELFF. In DNA form, the CDR3 reads TGTGCCAGCAGCTGGGACGGGGAGCTGTTTTTT.

The chain has TRBV11-3 and TRBJ2-7; 11 bases map to TRBD2. CDR3 length equals 16 residues. Germline CDR1 is SGHNT and CDR2 is YENEEA. Germline trimming cut 2 bases from V and 4 bases from J; bases unmatched to any gene: 7. This chain's CDR3 is CASSLPSGRPFYEQYF. CDR3 in DNA: TGTGCCAGCAGCTTACCTAGCGGGAGGCCCTTTTACGAGCAGTACTTC.

The rearrangement joins TRBV5-4 to TRBJ2-1; 8 positions match TRBD2. V lost 5 bases to trimming and J lost 4 bases; unmatched junction nucleotides: 11. The CDR3 covers 16 residues. The V gene's germline CDR1 is SGHNT and CDR2 YYREEE (reference sequence). CDR3: CASSPGGSGEYNEQFF. DNA for the CDR3: TGTGCCAGCAGTCCTGGGGGTAGCGGGGAATACAATGAGCAGTTCTTC.

This sequence joins TRBV25-1 and TRBJ2-1; 9 bases match TRBD2. The CDR3 has 15 amino acids. CDR1 is MGHDK, CDR2 SYGVNS, per germline. V was clipped by 11 bases and J by 0 bases; unmatched bases: 8. The CDR3 is CALAGGQSSYNEQFF. DNA of the CDR3: TGTGCCCTTGCGGGGGGGCAAAGCTCCTACAATGAGCAGTTCTTC.

The chain combines TRBV7-2 with TRBJ2-7; TRBD2 agrees at 8 bases. This CDR3 is 15 amino acids long. The germline gives CDR1 SGHTA, CDR2 FQGNSA. The ends lost 5 bases at V and 1 base at J; junction bases unmatched: 7. Written as DNA, the CDR3 is TGTGCCAGCAGCCCCGGGGGGGCGTCGTCCTACGAGCAGTACTTC. Encoded protein: CASSPGGASSYEQYF.

On this clone: Other DNA sequences in the sample encode the same CDR3. The rearrangement uses TRBV7-2 and TRBJ1-6; no firm D call. CDR1 and CDR2 (germline): SGHTA, FQGNSA. The CDR3 extends over 14 amino acids. Trimming cost V 5 bases and J 4 bases, with 9 bases left between them. The CDR3 nucleotides read TGTGCCAGCAGCCCCGAACAGTATAATTCACCCCTCCACTTT. It is translated as CASSPEQYNSPLHF.

The V call is TRBV28, the J call TRBJ2-4, with D tentatively TRBD2 (6 bases). The CDR3 covers 14 residues. In germline, CDR1 is MDHEN, CDR2 SYDVKM. With 6 bases removed from V and 6 bases from J, the gap between germline ends came to 15 bases. The DNA for the CDR3 is TGTGCCAGCAGCGACGGGGGAGGTGGAAACATTCAGTACTTC. Translation: CASSDGGGGNIQYF.

The CDR3 nucleotides are TGCGCCAGCAGTCTTTATATGGACAGACTGAGCAATCAGCCCCAGCATTTT. It encodes CASSLYMDRLSNQPQHF. This chain connects TRBV10-2 to TRBJ1-5; possibly TRBD1 for D (6 bases). The CDR3 has 17 residues. Germline V CDR1 and CDR2: WSHSY, SAAADI. The V end lost 5 bases, the J end lost 1 base, and 18 bases lay between the germline ends.

This clone was counted a single time. This chain connects TRBV27 to TRBJ1-6, with D tentatively TRBD1 (5 bases). V was cut by 7 bases and J by 6 bases, with 19 bases left in between. The CDR3 covers 16 residues. Germline values: CDR1 MNHEY, CDR2 SMNVEV (reference sequence). CDR3 protein: CASTSKQVAGNSPLHF. In nucleotides, the CDR3 is TGTGCCAGCACCTCAAAACAGGTGGCCGGTAATTCACCCCTCCACTTT.

This clone was picked up one time. The chain is built from TRBV14 and TRBJ2-7; possibly TRBD2 for D (6 bases). The CDR3 spans 15 residues. In germline, CDR1 is SGHDN, CDR2 FVKESK. Trimming cost V 4 bases and J 0 bases, with 13 bases left between them. The DNA for the CDR3 is TGTGCCAGCAGCCGATGGCGGGATAGCTCCTACGAGCAGTACTTC. Its protein product is CASSRWRDSSYEQYF. The full variable domain, its missing parts supplied by reference TRBV14 and TRBJ2-7, is EAGVTQFPSHSVIEKGQTVTLRCDPISGHDNLYWYRRVMGKEIKFLLHFVKESKQDESGMPNNRFLAERTGGTYSTLKVQPAELEDSGVYFCASSRWRDSSYEQYFGPGTRLTVT.

The chain combines TRBV18 with TRBJ1-5; TRBD1 is a possible D gene (6 bases). The CDR3 length is 15 residues. With 3 bases removed from V and 3 bases from J, the gap between germline ends came to 12 bases. Germline CDR1 is KGHSH and CDR2 is LQKENI. CDR3 sequence: CASSPGAGLNQPQHF. Here the CDR3 DNA reads TGTGCCAGCTCACCGGGGGCTGGCCTCAATCAGCCCCAGCATTTT.

The rearrangement uses TRBV28 and TRBJ2-7; no definite D call. V lost 7 bases and J 4 bases, leaving 11 bases between the germline ends. The CDR3 totals 12 residues. Germline V gives CDR1 MDHEN, CDR2 SYDVKM. CDR3 nucleotide sequence: TGTGCCAGCATGAAGGACGGGTACGAGCAGTACTTC. It specifies CASMKDGYEQYF.

The rearrangement links TRBV5-1 to TRBJ2-5; D gene ambiguous. Between the trimmed V and J ends, which lost 1 base and 2 bases, there was a span of 9 bases. CDR3 size: 14 residues. The germline V gene encodes CDR1 SGHRS and CDR2 YFSETQ. The CDR3 coding sequence is TGCGCCAGCAGCTTGAAGCTCGAGCAAGAGACCCAGTACTTC. Its protein is CASSLKLEQETQYF.

The rearrangement joins TRBV28 to TRBJ2-2; TRBD1 agrees at 7 bases. The CDR3 totals 17 residues. CDR1 MDHEN and CDR2 SYDVKM come from the germline V gene. V shed 2 bases, J shed 6 bases, and the junction held 12 bases outside the gene matches. Here the CDR3 reads CASSLPLLAGGPGELFF. CDR3 nucleotide sequence: TGTGCCAGCAGTTTACCCCTTCTGGCAGGGGGACCCGGGGAGCTGTTTTTT.

The chain carries TRBV10-3 and TRBJ2-5; D possibly corresponds to TRBD1 (6 bases). Germline CDR1 is ENHRY and CDR2 is SYGVKD. Deletions cut 3 bases from V and 7 bases from J, with 15 bases between. The CDR3 runs to 14 residues. The CDR3 loop is CAISDSQGMGTQYF. The CDR3 coding sequence is TGTGCCATCAGTGACTCACAGGGAATGGGGACCCAGTACTTC.

This clone occurred once. The chain recombines TRBV6-5 with TRBJ2-2; D is possibly TRBD2 (7 bases). Trimming removed 2 bases at V and 6 bases at J, with 10 bases between. Germline CDR1 reads MNHEY; CDR2 reads SVGAGI. This CDR3 is 14 amino acids long. The CDR3 DNA follows: TGTGCCAGCAGTTACGGGGGGGCCCCCGGGGAGCTGTTTTTT. Its protein product is CASSYGGAPGELFF.

This chain connects TRBV6-1 to TRBJ1-1; no clear D gene. The CDR3 totals 13 residues. Looked up from germline, CDR1 is MNHNS and CDR2 is SASEGT. The germline V and J ends were trimmed by 4 bases and 1 base, with 7 bases remaining between them. DNA of the CDR3: TGTGCCAGCAGTGCGATTGGGAACACTGAAGCTTTCTTT. Translation: CASSAIGNTEAFF.

Remarks on this clone: Other nucleotide sequences in the sample specify the same CDR3. The chain has TRBV30 and TRBJ2-1, with D unclear. The germline gives CDR1 GTSNPN, CDR2 SVGIG (reference sequence). Trimming removed 0 bases at V and 3 bases at J, with 9 bases between. The CDR3 has 14 amino acids. DNA for the CDR3: TGTGCCTGGAGTGTACGGCGCGGCTACAATGAGCAGTTCTTC. Protein product: CAWSVRRGYNEQFF. Combining the CDR3 with reference TRBV30 and TRBJ2-1 gives the whole variable domain SQTIHQWPATLVQPVGSPLSLECTVEGTSNPNLYWYRQAAGRGLQLLFYSVGIGQISSEVPQNLSASRPQDRQFILSSKKLLLSDSGFYLCAWSVRRGYNEQFFGPGTRLTVL.

This clone showed up just once. The chain recombines TRBV27 with TRBJ1-2; no definite D call. This CDR3 is built from 13 residues. Germline loops: CDR1 MNHEY, CDR2 SMNVEV (reference sequence). Trimming took off 4 bases at V and 8 bases at J, with 14 bases between the two ends. The CDR3 DNA sequence: TGTGCCAGCAGTTCCCCGAGGGATGGAGGCTACACCTTC. Amino acids: CASSSPRDGGYTF.

The J gene is TRBJ1-1, the V gene TRBV11-3, with 7 bases lining up with TRBD1. The CDR3 extends over 17 amino acids. The junction had 16 bases not matched to a gene; V was cut back by 5 bases and J by 4 bases. Germline V gene sequence: CDR1 SGHNT, CDR2 YENEEA. The CDR3 DNA follows: TGTGCCAGCAGCATGACCAGTCTTAAGGGGGCGCCCACTGAAGCTTTCTTT. This sequence encodes CASSMTSLKGAPTEAFF.

The chain is built from TRBV25-1 and TRBJ2-7; D possibly corresponds to TRBD1 (6 bases). The CDR3 runs to 15 residues. V lost 3 bases to trimming and J lost 4 bases, with 16 bases between them. The V gene's germline CDR1 is MGHDK and CDR2 SYGVNS. In DNA form, the CDR3 reads TGTGCCAGCAGTGATCCTAACAGGGTTTCGTACGAGCAGTACTTC. Translation gives CASSDPNRVSYEQYF.

The genes are TRBV7-2 and TRBJ1-2, with TRBD1 matching over 7 bases. The germline gives CDR1 SGHTA, CDR2 FQGNSA. V lost 5 bases, J lost 7 bases, and 19 bases stayed unmatched. The CDR3 spans 17 residues. DNA of the CDR3: TGTGCCAGCAGCCCAGAAGTAGCGACAGGGACCTCCACTGGCTACACCTTC. Protein product: CASSPEVATGTSTGYTF. Supplemented by reference TRBV7-2 and TRBJ1-2, the full variable domain reads GAGVSQSPSNKVTEKGKDVELRCDPISGHTALYWYRQSLGQGLEFLIYFQGNSAPDKSGLPSDRFSAERTGGSVSTLTIQRTQQEDSAVYLCASSPEVATGTSTGYTFGSGTRLTVV.

This rearrangement joins TRBV29-1 to TRBJ1-1; tentatively, D is TRBD1 (5 bases). The CDR3 totals 14 residues. V lost 4 bases to trimming and J lost 2 bases, with 14 bases between them. Germline V gene data show CDR1 as SQVTM and CDR2 as ANQGSEA. The CDR3 reads CSVVMGPRNTEAFF. DNA of the CDR3: TGCAGCGTTGTCATGGGGCCCCGAAACACTGAAGCTTTCTTT.

This sequence joins TRBV7-2 and TRBJ2-4, with D possibly being TRBD1 (7 bases). V was cut by 1 base and J by 6 bases, with 19 bases left in between. CDR3 length: 17 amino acids. Per germline, CDR1 SGHTA and CDR2 FQGNSA. This chain's CDR3 is CASSLVSGPSGGNIQYF. The CDR3 DNA reads as TGTGCCAGCAGCTTAGTTAGCGGCCCTTCAGGGGGAAACATTCAGTACTTC. The whole variable domain, filled in from reference TRBV7-2 and TRBJ2-4, reads GAGVSQSPSNKVTEKGKDVELRCDPISGHTALYWYRQSLGQGLEFLIYFQGNSAPDKSGLPSDRFSAERTGGSVSTLTIQRTQQEDSAVYLCASSLVSGPSGGNIQYFGAGTRLSVL.

The V and J genes are TRBV9 and TRBJ2-7; D is perhaps TRBD2 (6 bases). CDR1 is SGDLS, CDR2 YYNGEE, per germline. Trimming took 3 bases from V and 1 from J, leaving 14 bases between them. This CDR3 comprises 15 residues. The CDR3 nucleotides are TGTGCCAGCAGCGGACGGGACTCTTTATCCTACGAGCAGTACTTC. This encodes CASSGRDSLSYEQYF. Full variable domain (remainder filled in from reference TRBV9 and TRBJ2-7): DSGVTQTPKHLITATGQRVTLRCSPRSGDLSVYWYQQSLDQGLQFLIQYYNGEERAKGNILERFSAQQFPDLHSELNLSSLELGDSALYFCASSGRDSLSYEQYFGPGTRLTVT.

The chain combines TRBV5-8 with TRBJ1-5; possible D gene TRBD1, 5 bases. V shed 4 bases and J shed 1 base, with 12 bases lying between them. The CDR3 runs to 15 residues. The germline V gene has CDR1 SGHTS and CDR2 YDEGEE. CDR3 sequence: CASSRNWGSNQPQHF. CDR3 DNA sequence: TGTGCCAGCAGCCGTAATTGGGGCAGCAATCAGCCCCAGCATTTT.

Concerning this clone: The same CDR3 can be traced to other DNA sequences in this sample. This chain connects TRBV7-9 to TRBJ1-3; no reliable D call. Trimming stripped 1 base from V and 4 bases from J, with 5 bases between. Germline V gene lookup returns CDR1 SEHNR and CDR2 FQNEAQ (reference sequence). The CDR3 extends over 13 amino acids. The CDR3 region has the DNA TGTGCCAGCAGCTTAGGTGGCGGAAACACCATATATTTT. It translates to CASSLGGGNTIYF.

The chain is built from TRBV6-1 and TRBJ1-5; D unresolved. Germline V gene sequence: CDR1 MNHNS, CDR2 SASEGT. V shed 6 bases and J shed 2 bases, with 11 bases lying between them. This CDR3 is built from 14 residues. The CDR3 region is CASSPAEGNQPQHF. In nucleotides, the CDR3 is TGTGCCAGCAGCCCAGCGGAGGGCAATCAGCCCCAGCATTTT.

Worth noting for this clone: The same CDR3 is also encoded by other DNA sequences in this sample. CDR3 bases: TGCGCCAGCAGCTCCGATAGCTACAATGAGCAGTTCTTC. Its protein is CASSSDSYNEQFF. The V gene is TRBV5-1, the J gene TRBJ2-1; no clear D. The CDR3 has 13 residues. The germline V and J ends were trimmed by 3 bases and 3 bases, with 7 bases remaining between them. CDR1 is SGHRS and CDR2 is YFSETQ in the germline V gene. Full variable domain (remainder filled in from reference TRBV5-1 and TRBJ2-1): KAGVTQTPRYLIKTRGQQVTLSCSPISGHRSVSWYQQTPGQGLQFLFEYFSETQRNKGNFPGRFSGRQFSNSRSEMNVSTLELGDSALYLCASSSDSYNEQFFGPGTRLTVL.